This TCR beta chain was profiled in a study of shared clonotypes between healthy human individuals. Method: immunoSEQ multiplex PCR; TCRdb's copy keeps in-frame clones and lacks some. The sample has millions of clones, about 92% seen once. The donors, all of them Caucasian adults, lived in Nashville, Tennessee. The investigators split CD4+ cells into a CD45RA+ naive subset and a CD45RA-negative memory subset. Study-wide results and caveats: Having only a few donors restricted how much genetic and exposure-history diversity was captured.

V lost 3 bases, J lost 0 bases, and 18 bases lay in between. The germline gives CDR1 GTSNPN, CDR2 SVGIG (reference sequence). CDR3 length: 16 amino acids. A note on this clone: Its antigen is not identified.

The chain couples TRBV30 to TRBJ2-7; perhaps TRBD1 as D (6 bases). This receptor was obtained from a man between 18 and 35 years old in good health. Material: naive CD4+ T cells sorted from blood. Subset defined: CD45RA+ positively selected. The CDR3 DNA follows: TGTGCCTGGAGCGCCCCAGGGACACCCACCTCCTACGAGCAGTACTTC. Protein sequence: CAWSAPGTPTSYEQYF.